This T cell receptor (beta chain) stems from a study of T cell responses to AZD1222 COVID-19 vaccine. The data were produced by immunoSEQ multiplex PCR, yet TCRdb's version contains in-frame clones alone and is incomplete. There are approximately 73,000 clones in the sample; 65% to 85% occur only once, and 2.9% lies in the top ten. V trimming: 4 bases; J trimming: 3 bases; junction bases outside the gene matches: 11. This CDR3 is 16 amino acids long. Germline loops: CDR1 LGHDT, CDR2 YNNKEL (reference sequence). On this clone: Its antigen is unknown.

The study, taken as a whole, reports: No day 14 peak samples; only post-peak repertoires were characterized. Donors were chiefly white British, with a greater number of females, and clonal diversity was perhaps underestimated. As reported, nearly half of all spike-specific TCRs target variant regions that are unmutated.

The source is an adult in good health. The chain recombines TRBV3-1 (or the pseudogene TRBV3-2) with TRBJ2-7; 8 nucleotides match TRBD2. Material: peripheral blood, obtained on day 0 of AZD1222 vaccination. The CDR3 region is CASSPRGSGRSYEQYF. Written as DNA, the CDR3 is TGTGCCAGCAGCCCCAGGGGCAGCGGGAGAAGCTACGAGCAGTACTTC.